The source of this TCR beta chain is a study of T cells in Graves' hyperthyroidism and ophthalmopathy. This CDR3 is built from 14 residues. CDR1 and CDR2 from the germline V gene are SGHRS and YFSETQ. This clonotype was seen a single time. A much larger clone differs from this one at a single base, so this may be a read error. RNA transcripts served as the template for amplifying TCR beta CDR3 regions. HTBI primers were employed in a first-round RT-PCR of the TCR CDR3. TCRdb re-called the multiplex PCR reads through MiXCR, storing one row per CDR3 protein. The data show about 700,000 distinct CDR3 sequences, just under 45% seen once.

Sample: peripheral blood or thyroid tissue (not recorded which). The sequence was collected from an adult man with Graves' disease, either hyperthyroidism or ophthalmopathy (not recorded which). V usage is TRBV5-1 and J usage is TRBJ1-3; D is unresolved. The CDR3 nucleotides read TGCGCCAGCAGCGGAGGTTCGGCGGGAAGCACCATATATTTT. This sequence encodes CASSGGSAGSTIYF.